Presented here are 6 T cell receptor beta chains from one specimen sequenced in a study of cytomegalovirus exposure and HLA in healthy donors. The PCR contained 60 Vbeta and 13 Jbeta primers. Using immunoSEQ multiplex PCR, the repertoire was profiled, and TCRdb retains in-frame clones only, with some absent. The data show roughly 120,000 clones, over 75% seen once. The sequenced sample was PBMCs. The receptor source for this set is a woman aged 18-29 years in good health and CMV-seronegative.

The V and J genes are TRBV7-2 and TRBJ1-4; 7 bases are shared with TRBD1. After removal of 5 bases from V and 4 bases from J, the junction contained 7 bases not matched to a gene. The CDR3 extends over 15 amino acids. CDR1 and CDR2 from the germline V gene are SGHTA and FQGNSA. CDR3 nucleotide sequence: TGTGCCAGCAGCCTTCAGGGGGTTAATAATGAAAAACTGTTTTTT. Its translation is CASSLQGVNNEKLFF.

V is TRBV2 and J is TRBJ1-5, with D uncertain. Trimming cost V 3 bases and J 3 bases, with 12 bases left between them. Germline values: CDR1 SNHLY, CDR2 FYNNEI. This CDR3 has 15 amino acids. The CDR3 is CASSDVGSLNQPQHF. CDR3 nucleotide sequence: TGTGCCAGCAGTGATGTGGGTAGCCTCAATCAGCCCCAGCATTTT.

The gene calls are TRBV5-1 and TRBJ2-3; TRBD2 matches 12 bases. CDR1 and CDR2 from the germline V gene are SGHRS and YFSETQ. J gave up 1 base and V 0 bases, and 12 bases lay outside the gene matches. The CDR3 is 20 residues long. CDR3 bases: TGCGCCAGCAGCTTGGATGGGCTAGCGGGGGGGCCTTTGGGCACAGATACGCAGTATTTT. It codes for CASSLDGLAGGPLGTDTQYF. Using reference TRBV5-1 and TRBJ2-3 for the parts outside the CDR3, the full variable domain is KAGVTQTPRYLIKTRGQQVTLSCSPISGHRSVSWYQQTPGQGLQFLFEYFSETQRNKGNFPGRFSGRQFSNSRSEMNVSTLELGDSALYLCASSLDGLAGGPLGTDTQYFGPGTRLTVL.

CDR3: CASSIGDILPYEQYF. The CDR3, as DNA: TGTGCCAGTAGTATAGGGGACATCCTTCCTTACGAGCAGTACTTC. The chain is built from TRBV19 and TRBJ2-7, with D maybe TRBD1 (6 bases). V lost 1 base and J 4 bases, leaving 14 bases between the germline ends. The CDR3 spans 15 residues. CDR1 and CDR2 (germline): LNHDA, SQIVND (reference sequence).

The V gene is TRBV5-8, the J gene TRBJ2-7; perhaps TRBD1 as D (5 bases). Trimming took 7 bases from V and 0 from J, leaving 14 bases between them. The length of the CDR3 is 14 residues. CDR1 SGHTS and CDR2 YDEGEE come from the germline V gene. The DNA for the CDR3 is TGTGCCAGCGGAAGACAGTACGACTCCTACGAGCAGTACTTC. Its protein is CASGRQYDSYEQYF.

To note about this clone: The sample holds other DNA sequences that translate to the same CDR3. The chain uses TRBV5-1 and TRBJ1-5; no definite D call. Germline V gene data show CDR1 as SGHRS and CDR2 as YFSETQ. V was cut by 2 bases and J by 4 bases, with 7 bases left in between. This CDR3 comprises 13 residues. As DNA, the CDR3 is TGCGCCAGCAGCTTAACGGGAAATCAGCCCCAGCATTTT. Amino acids: CASSLTGNQPQHF.